The next 3 T cell receptor beta chains were all read from a single sample in a study of control samples from healthy donors and cancer patients. Repertoires were generated with immunoSEQ multiplex PCR, while TCRdb's copy carries only in-frame clones and drops some. The table shows approximately 150,000 clones, with around 90% occurring only once. The sample taken for sequencing was blood. Source of these receptors: a young man in good health.

This clone occurred once. The chain combines TRBV24-1 with TRBJ1-5; TRBD1 is a possible D gene (6 bases). The CDR3 is 14 residues long. V lost 9 bases and J lost 1, with 12 bases in between. Looked up from germline, CDR1 is KGHDR and CDR2 is SFDVKD. CDR3 nucleotides: TGTGCCACCGGTAGCGACAGGAGCAATCAGCCCCAGCATTTT. This codes for CATGSDRSNQPQHF.

V gene TRBV11-2 combines with J gene TRBJ1-4, with D possibly matching TRBD1 (5 bases). This CDR3 comprises 12 residues. The germline V and J ends were trimmed by 8 bases and 5 bases, with 9 bases remaining between them. Germline V lookup: CDR1 SGHAT, CDR2 FQNNGV. DNA for the CDR3: TGTGCCAGCGTGGGGGGGAATGAAAAACTGTTTTTT. Amino acid sequence: CASVGGNEKLFF.

This clone was seen just once. The chain carries TRBV28 and TRBJ2-3; D might be TRBD2 (7 bases). CDR1 MDHEN and CDR2 SYDVKM come from the germline V gene. This CDR3 is built from 15 residues. V lost 6 bases, J lost 5 bases, and 18 bases lay in between. As DNA, the CDR3 is TGTGCCAGCAGGGGGGGGGCAGCGGGAAAAGATACGCAGTATTTT. Translated: CASRGGAAGKDTQYF.